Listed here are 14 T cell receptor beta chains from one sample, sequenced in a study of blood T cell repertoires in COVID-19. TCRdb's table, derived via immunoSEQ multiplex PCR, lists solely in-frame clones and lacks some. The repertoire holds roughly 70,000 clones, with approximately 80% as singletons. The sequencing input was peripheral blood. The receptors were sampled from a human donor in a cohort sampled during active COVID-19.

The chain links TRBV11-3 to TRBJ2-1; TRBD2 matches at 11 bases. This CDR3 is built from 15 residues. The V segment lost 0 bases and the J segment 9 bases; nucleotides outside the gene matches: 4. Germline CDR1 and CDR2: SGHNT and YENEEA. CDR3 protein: CASSLDTSGSSEQFF. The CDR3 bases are TGTGCCAGCAGCTTAGATACTAGCGGGAGTAGTGAGCAGTTCTTC.

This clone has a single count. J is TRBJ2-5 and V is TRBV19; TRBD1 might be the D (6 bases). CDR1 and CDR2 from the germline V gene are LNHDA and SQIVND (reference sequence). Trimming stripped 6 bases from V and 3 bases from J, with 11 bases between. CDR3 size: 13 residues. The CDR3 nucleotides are TGTGCCAGTAGGGACGGGACAAAAGAGACCCAGTACTTC. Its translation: CASRDGTKETQYF.

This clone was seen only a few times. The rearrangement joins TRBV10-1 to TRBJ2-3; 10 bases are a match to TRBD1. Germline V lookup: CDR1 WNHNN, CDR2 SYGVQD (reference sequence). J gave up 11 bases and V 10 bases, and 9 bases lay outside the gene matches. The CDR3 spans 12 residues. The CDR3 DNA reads TGCGCCACCGGAGACCGGGACAGGGGGCAGTATTTT. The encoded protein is CATGDRDRGQYF.

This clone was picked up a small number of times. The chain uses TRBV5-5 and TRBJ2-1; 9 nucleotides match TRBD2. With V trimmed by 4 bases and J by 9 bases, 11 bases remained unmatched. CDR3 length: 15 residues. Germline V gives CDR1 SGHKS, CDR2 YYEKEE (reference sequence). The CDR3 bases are TGTGCCAGCAGCCGAAGCGGGAGGAACGACGGTGAGCAGTTCTTC. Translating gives CASSRSGRNDGEQFF.

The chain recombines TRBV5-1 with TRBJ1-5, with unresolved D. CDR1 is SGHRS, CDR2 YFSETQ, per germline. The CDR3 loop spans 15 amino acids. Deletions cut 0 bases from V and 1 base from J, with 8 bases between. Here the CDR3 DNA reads TGCGCCAGCAGCTTGGAAGGCGGAAGCAATCAGCCCCAGCATTTT. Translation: CASSLEGGSNQPQHF. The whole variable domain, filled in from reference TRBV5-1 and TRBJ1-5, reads KAGVTQTPRYLIKTRGQQVTLSCSPISGHRSVSWYQQTPGQGLQFLFEYFSETQRNKGNFPGRFSGRQFSNSRSEMNVSTLELGDSALYLCASSLEGGSNQPQHFGDGTRLSIL.

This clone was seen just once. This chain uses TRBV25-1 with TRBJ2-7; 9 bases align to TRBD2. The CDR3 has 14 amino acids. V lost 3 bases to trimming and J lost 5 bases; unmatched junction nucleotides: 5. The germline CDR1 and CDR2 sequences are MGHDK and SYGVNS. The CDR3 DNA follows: TGTGCCAGCAGTGACGCCCGCGGGAGGGACGAGCAGTACTTC. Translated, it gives CASSDARGRDEQYF.

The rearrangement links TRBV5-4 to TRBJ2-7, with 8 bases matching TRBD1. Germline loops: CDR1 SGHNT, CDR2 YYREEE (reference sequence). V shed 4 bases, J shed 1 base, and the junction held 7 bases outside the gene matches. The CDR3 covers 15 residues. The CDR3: CASSPPGDRSYEQYF. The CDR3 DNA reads TGTGCCAGCAGCCCCCCGGGGGACAGGTCCTACGAGCAGTACTTC.

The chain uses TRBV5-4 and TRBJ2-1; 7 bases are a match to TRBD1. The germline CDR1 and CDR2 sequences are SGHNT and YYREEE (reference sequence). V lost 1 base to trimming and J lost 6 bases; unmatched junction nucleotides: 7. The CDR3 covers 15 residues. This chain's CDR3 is CASSLIQGLANEQFF. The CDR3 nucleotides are TGTGCCAGCAGCTTGATACAGGGGCTTGCCAATGAGCAGTTCTTC.

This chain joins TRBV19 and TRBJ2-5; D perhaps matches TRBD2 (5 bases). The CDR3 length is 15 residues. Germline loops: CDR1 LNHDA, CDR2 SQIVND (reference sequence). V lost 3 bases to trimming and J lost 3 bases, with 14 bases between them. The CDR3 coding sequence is TGTGCCAGTAGTATGAACGGGGTTAGTAAAGAGACCCAGTACTTC. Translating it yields CASSMNGVSKETQYF.

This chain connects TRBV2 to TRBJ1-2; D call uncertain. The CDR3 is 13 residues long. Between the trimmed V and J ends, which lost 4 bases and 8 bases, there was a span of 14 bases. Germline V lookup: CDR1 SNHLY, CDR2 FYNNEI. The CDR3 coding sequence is TGTGCCAGCAGTGGCGGGCTAAATAGGGGCTACACCTTC. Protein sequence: CASSGGLNRGYTF.

In nucleotides, the CDR3 is TGTGCCAGCAGCTATCGGGGGTACACTGAAGCTTTCTTT. Translated: CASSYRGYTEAFF. This chain connects TRBV11-2 to TRBJ1-1; maybe TRBD1 (5 bases). Per germline, CDR1 SGHAT and CDR2 FQNNGV. The CDR3 consists of 13 residues. Trimming shortened V by 4 bases and J by 3 bases, and 9 bases separated the two germline ends.

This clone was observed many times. The CDR3 sequence: CASSYVLDNGYSNQPQHF. CDR3 in DNA: TGTGCCAGCAGTTACGTCCTAGATAACGGCTATAGCAATCAGCCCCAGCATTTT. The chain couples TRBV6-2 or TRBV6-3 to TRBJ1-5; D unclear. CDR1 is MNHEY and CDR2 is SVGEGT in the germline V gene. V gave up 2 bases and J gave up 0 bases, with 17 bases separating them. The CDR3 totals 18 residues.

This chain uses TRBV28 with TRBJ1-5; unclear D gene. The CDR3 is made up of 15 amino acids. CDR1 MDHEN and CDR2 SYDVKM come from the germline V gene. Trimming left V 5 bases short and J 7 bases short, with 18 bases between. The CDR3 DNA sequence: TGTGCCAGCAGTCCACGTGGAGGGTACCAACAGCCCCAGCATTTT. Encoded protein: CASSPRGGYQQPQHF.

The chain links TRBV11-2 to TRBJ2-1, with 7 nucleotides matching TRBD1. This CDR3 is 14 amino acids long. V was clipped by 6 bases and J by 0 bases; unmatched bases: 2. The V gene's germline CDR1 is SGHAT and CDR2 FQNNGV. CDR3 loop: CASRDRASYNEQFF. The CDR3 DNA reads TGTGCCAGCAGAGACAGGGCCTCCTACAATGAGCAGTTCTTC.